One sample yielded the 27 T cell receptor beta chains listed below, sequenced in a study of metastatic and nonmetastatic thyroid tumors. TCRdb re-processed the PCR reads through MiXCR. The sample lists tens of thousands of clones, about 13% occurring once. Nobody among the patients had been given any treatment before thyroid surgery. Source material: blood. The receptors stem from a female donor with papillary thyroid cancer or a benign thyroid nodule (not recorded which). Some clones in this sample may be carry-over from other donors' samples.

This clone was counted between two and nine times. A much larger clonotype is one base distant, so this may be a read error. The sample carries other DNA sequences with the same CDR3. CDR3 bases: TGTGCCACCAGCAGAGCAGGTGTCTACAATGAGCAGTTCTTC. This encodes CATSRAGVYNEQFF. The chain links TRBV15 to TRBJ2-1; no clear D gene. Germline V gives CDR1 LNHNV, CDR2 YYDKDF (reference sequence). The V end lost 1 base, the J end lost 3 bases, and 7 bases lay between the germline ends. The CDR3 is 14 residues long.

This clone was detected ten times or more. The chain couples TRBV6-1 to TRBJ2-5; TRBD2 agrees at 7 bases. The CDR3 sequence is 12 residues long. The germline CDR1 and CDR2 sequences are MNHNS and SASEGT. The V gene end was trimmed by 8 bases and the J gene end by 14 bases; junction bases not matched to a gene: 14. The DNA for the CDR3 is TGTGCCAGCTCATGGACTAGTCGGGCCTCCTACTTC. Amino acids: CASSWTSRASYF.

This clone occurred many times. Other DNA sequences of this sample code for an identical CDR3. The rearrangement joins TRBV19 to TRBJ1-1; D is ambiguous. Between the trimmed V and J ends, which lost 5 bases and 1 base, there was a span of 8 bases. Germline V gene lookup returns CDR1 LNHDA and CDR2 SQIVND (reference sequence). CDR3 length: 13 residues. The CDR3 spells CASSSYTNTEAFF. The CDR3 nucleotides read TGTGCCAGTAGTTCATACACGAACACTGAAGCTTTCTTT.

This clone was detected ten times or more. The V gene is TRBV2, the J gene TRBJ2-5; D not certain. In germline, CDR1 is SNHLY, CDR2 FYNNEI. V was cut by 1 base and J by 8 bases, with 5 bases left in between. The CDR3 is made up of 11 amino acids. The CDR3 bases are TGTGCCAGCAGTGAAGGGCGTACCCAGTACTTC. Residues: CASSEGRTQYF.

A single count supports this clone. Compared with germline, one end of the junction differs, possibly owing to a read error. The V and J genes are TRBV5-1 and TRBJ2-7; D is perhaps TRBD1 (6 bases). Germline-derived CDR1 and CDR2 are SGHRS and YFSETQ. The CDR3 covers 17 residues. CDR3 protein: CASILAVGWAGASEQYF. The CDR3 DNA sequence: TGCGCCAGCATCTTGGCCGTGGGGTGGGCAGGGGCCTCCGAGCAGTACTTC. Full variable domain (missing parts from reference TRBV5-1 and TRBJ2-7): KAGVTQTPRYLIKTRGQQVTLSCSPISGHRSVSWYQQTPGQGLQFLFEYFSETQRNKGNFPGRFSGRQFSNSRSEMNVSTLELGDSALYLCASILAVGWAGASEQYFGPGTRLTVT.

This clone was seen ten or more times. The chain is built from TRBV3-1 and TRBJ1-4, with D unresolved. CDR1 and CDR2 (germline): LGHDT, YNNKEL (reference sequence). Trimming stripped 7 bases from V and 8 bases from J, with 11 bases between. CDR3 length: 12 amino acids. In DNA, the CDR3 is TGTGCCAGCAACTACCGGTACGAAAAACTGTTTTTT. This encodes CASNYRYEKLFF.

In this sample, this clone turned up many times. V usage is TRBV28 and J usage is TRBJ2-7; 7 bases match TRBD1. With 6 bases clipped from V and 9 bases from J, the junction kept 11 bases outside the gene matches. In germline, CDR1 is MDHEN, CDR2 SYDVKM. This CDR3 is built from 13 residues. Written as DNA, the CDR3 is TGTGCCAGCAGACCGGGGACAGCCCAGAGGCAGTACTTC. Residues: CASRPGTAQRQYF.

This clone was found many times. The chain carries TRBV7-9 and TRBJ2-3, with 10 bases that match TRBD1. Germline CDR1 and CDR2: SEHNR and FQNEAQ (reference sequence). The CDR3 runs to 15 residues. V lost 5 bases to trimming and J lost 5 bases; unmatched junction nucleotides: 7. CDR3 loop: CASSDRQGALDTQYF. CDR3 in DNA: TGTGCCAGCAGCGATAGACAGGGGGCGTTAGATACGCAGTATTTT.

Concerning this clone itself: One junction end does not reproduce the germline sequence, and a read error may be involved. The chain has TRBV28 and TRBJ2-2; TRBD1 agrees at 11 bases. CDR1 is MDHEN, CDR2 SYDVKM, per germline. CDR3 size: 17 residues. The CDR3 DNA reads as TGTGCCAGCATTTTATCCGGGACAGGGGGATTTAACGGGGAGCTGTTTTTT. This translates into CASILSGTGGFNGELFF.

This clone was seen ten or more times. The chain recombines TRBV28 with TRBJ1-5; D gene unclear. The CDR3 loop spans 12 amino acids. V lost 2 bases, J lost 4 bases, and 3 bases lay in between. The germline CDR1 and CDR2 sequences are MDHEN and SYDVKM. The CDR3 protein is CASSLANQPQHF. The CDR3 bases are TGTGCCAGCAGTTTAGCTAATCAGCCCCAGCATTTT.

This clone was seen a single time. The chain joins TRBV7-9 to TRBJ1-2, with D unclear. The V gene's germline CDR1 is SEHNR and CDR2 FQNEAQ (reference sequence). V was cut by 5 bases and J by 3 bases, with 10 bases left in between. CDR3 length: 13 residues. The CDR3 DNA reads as TGTGCCAGCAGCCTACACGCGGACTATGGCTACACCTTC. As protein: CASSLHADYGYTF.

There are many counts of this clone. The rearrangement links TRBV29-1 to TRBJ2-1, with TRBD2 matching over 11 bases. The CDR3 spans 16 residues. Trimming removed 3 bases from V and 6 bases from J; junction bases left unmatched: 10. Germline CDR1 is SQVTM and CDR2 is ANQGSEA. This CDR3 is CSVERRTSGSFNEQFF. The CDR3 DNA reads TGCAGCGTTGAGAGAAGGACTAGCGGGTCTTTCAATGAGCAGTTCTTC.

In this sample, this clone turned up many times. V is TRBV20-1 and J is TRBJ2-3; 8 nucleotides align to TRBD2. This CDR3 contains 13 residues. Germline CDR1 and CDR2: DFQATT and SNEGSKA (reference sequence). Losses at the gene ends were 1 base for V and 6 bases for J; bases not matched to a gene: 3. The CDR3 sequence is CSARVSGKDTQYF. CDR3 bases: TGCAGTGCTAGAGTTAGCGGGAAGGATACGCAGTATTTT.

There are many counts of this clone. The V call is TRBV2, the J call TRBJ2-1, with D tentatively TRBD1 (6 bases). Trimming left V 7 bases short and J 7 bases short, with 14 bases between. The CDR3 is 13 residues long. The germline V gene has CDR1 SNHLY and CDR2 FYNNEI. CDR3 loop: CASTYTRGNEQFF. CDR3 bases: TGTGCCAGCACCTACACAAGGGGGAATGAGCAGTTCTTC.

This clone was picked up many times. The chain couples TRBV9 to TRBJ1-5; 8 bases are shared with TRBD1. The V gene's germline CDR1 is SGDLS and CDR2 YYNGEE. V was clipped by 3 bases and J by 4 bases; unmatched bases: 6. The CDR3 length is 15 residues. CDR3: CASSAGTGLNQPQHF. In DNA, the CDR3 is TGTGCCAGCAGCGCGGGGACAGGACTAAATCAGCCCCAGCATTTT.

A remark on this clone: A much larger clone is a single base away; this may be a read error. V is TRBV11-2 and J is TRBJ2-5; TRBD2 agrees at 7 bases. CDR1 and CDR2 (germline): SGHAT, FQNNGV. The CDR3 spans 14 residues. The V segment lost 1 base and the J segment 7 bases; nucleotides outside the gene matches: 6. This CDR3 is CASSLGASGGTQYF. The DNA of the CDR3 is TGTGCCAGCAGCTTAGGGGCTAGCGGAGGGACCCAGTACTTC.

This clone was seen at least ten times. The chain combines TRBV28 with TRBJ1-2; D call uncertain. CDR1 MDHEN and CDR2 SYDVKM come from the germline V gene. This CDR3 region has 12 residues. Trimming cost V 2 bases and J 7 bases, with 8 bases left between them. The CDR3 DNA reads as TGTGCCAGCAGTTTAAGTCGCGGTGGCTACACCTTC. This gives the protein CASSLSRGGYTF.

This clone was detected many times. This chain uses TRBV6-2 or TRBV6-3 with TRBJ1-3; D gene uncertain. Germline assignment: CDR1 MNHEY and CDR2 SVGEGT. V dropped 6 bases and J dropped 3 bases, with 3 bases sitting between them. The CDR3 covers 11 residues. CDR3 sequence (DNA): TGTGCCAGCAGGCGTGGAAACACCATATATTTT. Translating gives CASRRGNTIYF.

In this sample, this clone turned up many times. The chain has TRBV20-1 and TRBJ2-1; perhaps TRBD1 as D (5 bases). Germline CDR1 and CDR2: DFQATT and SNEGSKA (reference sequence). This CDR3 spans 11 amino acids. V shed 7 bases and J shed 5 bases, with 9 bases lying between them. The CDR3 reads CSEGANNEQFF. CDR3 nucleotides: TGCAGTGAAGGGGCGAACAATGAGCAGTTCTTC.

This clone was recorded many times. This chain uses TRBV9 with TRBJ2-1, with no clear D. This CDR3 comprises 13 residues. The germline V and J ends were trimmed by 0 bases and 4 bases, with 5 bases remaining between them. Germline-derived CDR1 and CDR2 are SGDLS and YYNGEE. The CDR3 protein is CASSVAGYNEQFF. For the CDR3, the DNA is TGTGCCAGCAGCGTAGCCGGATACAATGAGCAGTTCTTC. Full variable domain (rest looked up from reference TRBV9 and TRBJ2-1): DSGVTQTPKHLITATGQRVTLRCSPRSGDLSVYWYQQSLDQGLQFLIQYYNGEERAKGNILERFSAQQFPDLHSELNLSSLELGDSALYFCASSVAGYNEQFFGPGTRLTVL.

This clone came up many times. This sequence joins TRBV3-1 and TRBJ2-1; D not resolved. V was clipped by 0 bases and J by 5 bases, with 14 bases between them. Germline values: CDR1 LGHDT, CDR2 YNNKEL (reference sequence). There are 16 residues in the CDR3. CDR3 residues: CASSQDLKRTDNEQFF. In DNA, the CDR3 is TGTGCCAGCAGCCAAGATCTAAAGCGAACGGACAATGAGCAGTTCTTC.

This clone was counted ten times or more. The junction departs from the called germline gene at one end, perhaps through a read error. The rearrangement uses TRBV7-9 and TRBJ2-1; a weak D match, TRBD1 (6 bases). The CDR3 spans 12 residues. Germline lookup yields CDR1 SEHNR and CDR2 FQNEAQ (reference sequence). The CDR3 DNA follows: TGTGCCAGCGGACCAGGGGACATTAACCAGGTCTTC. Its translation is CASGPGDINQVF.

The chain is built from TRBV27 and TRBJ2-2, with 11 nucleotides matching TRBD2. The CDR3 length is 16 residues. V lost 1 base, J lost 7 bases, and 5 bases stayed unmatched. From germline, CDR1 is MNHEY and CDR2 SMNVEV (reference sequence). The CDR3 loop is CASSLYLAGGNGELFF. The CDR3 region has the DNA TGTGCCAGCAGTTTATACCTAGCGGGGGGCAACGGGGAGCTGTTTTTT.

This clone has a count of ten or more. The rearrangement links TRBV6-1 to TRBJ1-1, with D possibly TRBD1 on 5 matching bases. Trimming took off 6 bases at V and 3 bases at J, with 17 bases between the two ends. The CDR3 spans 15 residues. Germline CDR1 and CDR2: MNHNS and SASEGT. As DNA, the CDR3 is TGTGCCAGCAGACGAGGATTCGGCAGGGACACTGAAGCTTTCTTT. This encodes CASRRGFGRDTEAFF.

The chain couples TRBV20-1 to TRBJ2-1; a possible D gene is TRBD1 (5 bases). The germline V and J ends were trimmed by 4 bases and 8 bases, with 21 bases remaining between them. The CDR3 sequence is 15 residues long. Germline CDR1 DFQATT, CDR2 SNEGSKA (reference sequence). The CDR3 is CSANRVGLRGDEQFF. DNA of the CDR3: TGCAGTGCTAATAGGGTGGGTTTAAGGGGCGATGAGCAGTTCTTC.

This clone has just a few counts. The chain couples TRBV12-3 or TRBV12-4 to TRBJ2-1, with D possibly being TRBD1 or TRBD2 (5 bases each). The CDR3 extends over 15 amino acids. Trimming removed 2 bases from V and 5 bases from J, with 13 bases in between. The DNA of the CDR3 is TGTGCCAGCAGTTTACGAGGGGAGTTCCACAATGAGCAGTTCTTC. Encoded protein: CASSLRGEFHNEQFF.

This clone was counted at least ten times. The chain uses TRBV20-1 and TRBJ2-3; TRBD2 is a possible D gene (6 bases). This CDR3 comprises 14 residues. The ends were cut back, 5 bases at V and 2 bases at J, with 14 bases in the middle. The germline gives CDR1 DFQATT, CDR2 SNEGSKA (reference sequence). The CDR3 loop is CSAGGWRDTDTQYF. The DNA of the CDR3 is TGCAGTGCTGGGGGGTGGCGGGACACAGATACGCAGTATTTT.